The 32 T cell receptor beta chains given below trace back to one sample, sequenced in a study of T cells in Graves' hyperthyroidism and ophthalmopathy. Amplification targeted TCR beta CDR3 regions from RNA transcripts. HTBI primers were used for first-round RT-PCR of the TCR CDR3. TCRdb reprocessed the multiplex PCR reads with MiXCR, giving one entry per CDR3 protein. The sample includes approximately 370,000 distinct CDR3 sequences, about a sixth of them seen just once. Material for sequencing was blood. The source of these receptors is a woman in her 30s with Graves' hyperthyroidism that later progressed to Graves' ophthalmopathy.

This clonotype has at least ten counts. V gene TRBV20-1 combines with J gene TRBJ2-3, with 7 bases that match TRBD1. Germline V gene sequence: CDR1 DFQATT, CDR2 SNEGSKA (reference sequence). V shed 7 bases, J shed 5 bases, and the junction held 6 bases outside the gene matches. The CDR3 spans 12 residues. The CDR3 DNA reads TGCAGTGTGAGACAGGGAAGAGATACGCAGTATTTT. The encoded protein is CSVRQGRDTQYF.

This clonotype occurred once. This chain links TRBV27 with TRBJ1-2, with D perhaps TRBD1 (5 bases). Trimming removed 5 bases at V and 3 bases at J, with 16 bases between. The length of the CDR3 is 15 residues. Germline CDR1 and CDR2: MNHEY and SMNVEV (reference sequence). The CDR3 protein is CASSPSGGMDYGYTF. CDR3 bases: TGTGCCAGCAGTCCCTCGGGGGGGATGGACTATGGCTACACCTTC.

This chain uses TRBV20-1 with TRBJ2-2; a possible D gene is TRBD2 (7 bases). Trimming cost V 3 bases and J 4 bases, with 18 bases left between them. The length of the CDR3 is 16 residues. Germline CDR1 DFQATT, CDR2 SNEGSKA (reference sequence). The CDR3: CSARGLRGATTGELFF. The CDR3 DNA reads TGCAGTGCTAGGGGTCTTCGGGGGGCCACCACCGGGGAGCTGTTTTTT.

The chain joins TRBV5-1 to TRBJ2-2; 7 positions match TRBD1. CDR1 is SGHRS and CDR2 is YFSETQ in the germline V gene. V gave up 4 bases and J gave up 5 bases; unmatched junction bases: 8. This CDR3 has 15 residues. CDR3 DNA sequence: TGCGCCAGCAGCCAGACAGGGCTAAGGACCGGGGAGCTGTTTTTT. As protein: CASSQTGLRTGELFF.

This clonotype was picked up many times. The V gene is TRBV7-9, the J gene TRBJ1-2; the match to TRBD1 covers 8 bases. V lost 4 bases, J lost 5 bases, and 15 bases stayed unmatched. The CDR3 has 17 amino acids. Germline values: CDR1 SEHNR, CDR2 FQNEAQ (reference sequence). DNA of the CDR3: TGTGCCAGCAGCTCGTCGATCTACGGACAGGGAGAATATGGCTACACCTTC. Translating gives CASSSSIYGQGEYGYTF.

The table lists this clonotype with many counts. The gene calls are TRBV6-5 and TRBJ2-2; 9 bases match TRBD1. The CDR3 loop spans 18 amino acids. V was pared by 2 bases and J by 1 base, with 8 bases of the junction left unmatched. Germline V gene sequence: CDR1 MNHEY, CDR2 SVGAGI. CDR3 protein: CASSYRATGGLNTGELFF. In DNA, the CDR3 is TGTGCCAGCAGTTACCGGGCGACAGGGGGGTTGAACACCGGGGAGCTGTTTTTT.

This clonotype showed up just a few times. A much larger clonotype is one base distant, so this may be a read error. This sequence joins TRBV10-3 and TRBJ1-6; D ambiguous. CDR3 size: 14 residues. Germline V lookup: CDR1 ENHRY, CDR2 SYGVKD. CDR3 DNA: TGTGCCATCAGTGAAGGGCAGCTCTTTGCACCCCCCCACTTT. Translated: CAISEGQLFAPPHF.

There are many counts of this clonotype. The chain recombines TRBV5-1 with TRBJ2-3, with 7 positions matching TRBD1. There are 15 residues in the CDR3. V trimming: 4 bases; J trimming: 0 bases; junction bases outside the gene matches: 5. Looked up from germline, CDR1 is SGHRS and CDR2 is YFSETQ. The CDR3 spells CASSPGTASTDTQYF. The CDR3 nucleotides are TGCGCCAGCAGCCCCGGGACAGCGAGCACAGATACGCAGTATTTT.

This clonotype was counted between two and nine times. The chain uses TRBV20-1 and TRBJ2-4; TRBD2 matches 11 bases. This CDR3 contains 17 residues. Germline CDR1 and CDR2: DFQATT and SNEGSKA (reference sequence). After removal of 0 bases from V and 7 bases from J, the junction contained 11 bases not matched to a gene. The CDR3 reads CSARDILAGAGPNIQYF. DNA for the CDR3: TGCAGTGCTAGAGATATACTAGCGGGGGCCGGACCGAACATTCAGTACTTC.

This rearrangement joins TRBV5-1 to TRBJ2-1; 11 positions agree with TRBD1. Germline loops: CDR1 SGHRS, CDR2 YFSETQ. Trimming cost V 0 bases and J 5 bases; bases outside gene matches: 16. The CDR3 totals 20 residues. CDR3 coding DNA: TGCGCCAGCAGCTTGGCTCCGGGACAGGGGGTAACGTATTGGAACAATGAGCAGTTCTTC. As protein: CASSLAPGQGVTYWNNEQFF.

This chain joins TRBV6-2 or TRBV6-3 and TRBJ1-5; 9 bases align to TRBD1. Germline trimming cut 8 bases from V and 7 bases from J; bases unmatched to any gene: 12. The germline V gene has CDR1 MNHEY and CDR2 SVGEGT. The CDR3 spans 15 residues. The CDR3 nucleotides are TGTGCCAGCCAAAAGGGACAGGGAGAGTGGCAGCCCCAGCATTTT. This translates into CASQKGQGEWQPQHF.

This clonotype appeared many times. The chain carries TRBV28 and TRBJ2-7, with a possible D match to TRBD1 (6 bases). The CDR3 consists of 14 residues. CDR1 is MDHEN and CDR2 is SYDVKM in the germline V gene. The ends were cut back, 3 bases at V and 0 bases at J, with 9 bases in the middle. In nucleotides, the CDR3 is TGTGCCAGCAGTTTGGTGGACAGCTCCTACGAGCAGTACTTC. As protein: CASSLVDSSYEQYF.

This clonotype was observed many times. The CDR3 reads CASSSSGTGAAYYGYTF. The CDR3 DNA reads as TGTGCCAGCAGTTCATCCGGGACAGGGGCCGCATACTATGGCTACACCTTC. The J gene is TRBJ1-2, the V gene TRBV28; 10 bases map to TRBD1. The CDR3 loop spans 17 amino acids. The germline CDR1 and CDR2 sequences are MDHEN and SYDVKM. V was clipped by 4 bases and J by 3 bases; unmatched bases: 11.

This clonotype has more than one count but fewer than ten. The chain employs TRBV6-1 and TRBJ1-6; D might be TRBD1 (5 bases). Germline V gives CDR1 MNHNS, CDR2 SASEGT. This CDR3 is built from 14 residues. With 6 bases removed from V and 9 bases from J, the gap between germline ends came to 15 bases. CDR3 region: CASRAGTKGSPLHF. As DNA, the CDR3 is TGTGCCAGCAGGGCGGGGACGAAAGGTTCACCCCTCCACTTT.

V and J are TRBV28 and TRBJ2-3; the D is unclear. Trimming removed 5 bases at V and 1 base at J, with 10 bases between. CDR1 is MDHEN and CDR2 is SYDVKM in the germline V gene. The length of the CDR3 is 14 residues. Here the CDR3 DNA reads TGTGCCAGCAGTCCCGCGTTCCGCACAGATACGCAGTATTTT. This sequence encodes CASSPAFRTDTQYF.

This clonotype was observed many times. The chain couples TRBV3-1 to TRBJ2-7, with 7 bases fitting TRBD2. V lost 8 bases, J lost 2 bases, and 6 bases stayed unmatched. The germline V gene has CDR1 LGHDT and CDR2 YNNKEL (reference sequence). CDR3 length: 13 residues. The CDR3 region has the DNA TGTGCCAGCTCAAAGCGGGGAACCTACGAGCAGTACTTC. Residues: CASSKRGTYEQYF.

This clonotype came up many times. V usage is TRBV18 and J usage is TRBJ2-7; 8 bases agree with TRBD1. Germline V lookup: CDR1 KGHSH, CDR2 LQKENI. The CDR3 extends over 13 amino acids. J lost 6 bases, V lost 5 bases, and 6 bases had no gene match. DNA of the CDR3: TGTGCCAGCTCAGCCTCAGGGGGCAGCGAGCAGTACTTC. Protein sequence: CASSASGGSEQYF.

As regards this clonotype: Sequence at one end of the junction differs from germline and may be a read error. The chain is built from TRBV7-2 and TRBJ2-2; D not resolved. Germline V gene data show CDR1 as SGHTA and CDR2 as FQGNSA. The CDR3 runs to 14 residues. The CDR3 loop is CGSSSTRNTGELFF. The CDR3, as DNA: TGTGGCAGCAGCTCGACAAGGAACACCGGGGAGCTGTTTTTT.

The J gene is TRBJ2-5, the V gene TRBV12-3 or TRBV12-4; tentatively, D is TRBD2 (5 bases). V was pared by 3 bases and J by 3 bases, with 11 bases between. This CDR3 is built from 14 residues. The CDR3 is CASSFPGKKETQYF. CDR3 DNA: TGTGCCAGCAGTTTCCCGGGGAAAAAAGAGACCCAGTACTTC.

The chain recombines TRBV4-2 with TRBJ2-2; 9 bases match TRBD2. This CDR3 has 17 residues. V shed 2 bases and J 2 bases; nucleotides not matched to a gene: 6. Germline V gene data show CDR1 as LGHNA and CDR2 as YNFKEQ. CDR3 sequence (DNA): TGTGCCAGCAGCCAACCAGCCGGGACTAGCAACACCGGGGAGCTGTTTTTT. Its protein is CASSQPAGTSNTGELFF.

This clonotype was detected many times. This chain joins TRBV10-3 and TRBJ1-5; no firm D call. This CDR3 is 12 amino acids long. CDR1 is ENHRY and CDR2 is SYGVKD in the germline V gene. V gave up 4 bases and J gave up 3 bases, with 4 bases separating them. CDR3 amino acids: CAISVNNQPQHF. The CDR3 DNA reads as TGTGCCATCAGTGTTAACAATCAGCCCCAGCATTTT.

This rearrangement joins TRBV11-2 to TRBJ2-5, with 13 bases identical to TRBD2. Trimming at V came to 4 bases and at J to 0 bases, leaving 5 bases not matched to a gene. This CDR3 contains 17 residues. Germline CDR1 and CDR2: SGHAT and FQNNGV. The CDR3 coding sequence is TGTGCCAGCAGCTGGACTAGCGGGGGCCCGTACCAAGAGACCCAGTACTTC. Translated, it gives CASSWTSGGPYQETQYF.

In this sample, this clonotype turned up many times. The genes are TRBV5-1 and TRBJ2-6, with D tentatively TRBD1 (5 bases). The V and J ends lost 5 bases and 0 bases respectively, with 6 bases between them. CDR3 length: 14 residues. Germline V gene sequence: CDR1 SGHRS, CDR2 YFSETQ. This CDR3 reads CASRTDSGANVLTF. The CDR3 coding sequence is TGCGCCAGCAGGACAGACTCTGGGGCCAACGTCCTGACTTTC. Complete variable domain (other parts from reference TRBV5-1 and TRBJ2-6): KAGVTQTPRYLIKTRGQQVTLSCSPISGHRSVSWYQQTPGQGLQFLFEYFSETQRNKGNFPGRFSGRQFSNSRSEMNVSTLELGDSALYLCASRTDSGANVLTFGAGSRLTVL.

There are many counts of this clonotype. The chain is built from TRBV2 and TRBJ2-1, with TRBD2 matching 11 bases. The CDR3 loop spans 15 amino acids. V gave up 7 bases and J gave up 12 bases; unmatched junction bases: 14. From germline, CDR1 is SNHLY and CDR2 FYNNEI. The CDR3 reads CASTILAGEGLGQFF. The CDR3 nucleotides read TGTGCCAGCACCATACTAGCGGGAGAGGGTCTCGGGCAGTTCTTC.

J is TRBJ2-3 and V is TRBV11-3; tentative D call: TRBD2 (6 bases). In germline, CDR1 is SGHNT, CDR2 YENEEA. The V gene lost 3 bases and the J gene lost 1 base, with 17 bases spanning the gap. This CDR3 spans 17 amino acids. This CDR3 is CASSFPRREPRTDTQYF. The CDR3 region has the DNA TGTGCCAGCAGCTTCCCCCGACGGGAGCCTCGCACAGATACGCAGTATTTT.

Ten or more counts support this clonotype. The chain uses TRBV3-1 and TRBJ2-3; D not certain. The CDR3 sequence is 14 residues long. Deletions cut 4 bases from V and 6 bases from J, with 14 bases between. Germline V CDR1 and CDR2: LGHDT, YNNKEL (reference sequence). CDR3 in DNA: TGTGCCAGCAGCCCTGAACCGAGCGCGGATACGCAGTATTTT. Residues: CASSPEPSADTQYF.

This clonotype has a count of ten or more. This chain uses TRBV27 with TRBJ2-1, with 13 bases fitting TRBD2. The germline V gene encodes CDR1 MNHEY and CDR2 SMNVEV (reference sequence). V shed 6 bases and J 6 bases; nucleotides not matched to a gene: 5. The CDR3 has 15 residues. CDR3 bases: TGTGCCAGCAGCCGTCGACTAGCGGGAGGCAATGAGCAGTTCTTC. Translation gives CASSRRLAGGNEQFF.

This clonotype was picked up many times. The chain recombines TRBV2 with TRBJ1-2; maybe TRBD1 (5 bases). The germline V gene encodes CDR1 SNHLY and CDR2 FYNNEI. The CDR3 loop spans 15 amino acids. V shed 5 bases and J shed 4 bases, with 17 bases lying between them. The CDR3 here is CASSSNAGTRYGYTF. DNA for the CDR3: TGTGCCAGCAGTTCCAATGCGGGGACGCGCTATGGCTACACCTTC.

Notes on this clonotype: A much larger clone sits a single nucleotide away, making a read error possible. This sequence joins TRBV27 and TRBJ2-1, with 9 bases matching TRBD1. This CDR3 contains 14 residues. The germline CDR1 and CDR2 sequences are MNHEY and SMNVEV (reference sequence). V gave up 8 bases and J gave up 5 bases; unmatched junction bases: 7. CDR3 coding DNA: TGTGCCAGCCCGGGGACAGGGCCCAACAATGAGCAGTTCTTC. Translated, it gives CASPGTGPNNEQFF.

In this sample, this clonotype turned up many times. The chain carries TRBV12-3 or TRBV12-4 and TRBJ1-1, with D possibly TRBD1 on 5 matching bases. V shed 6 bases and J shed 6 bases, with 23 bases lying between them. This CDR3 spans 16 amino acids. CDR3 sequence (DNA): TGTGCCAGCAGAACTCCCGAAGGGTCGGGGCGCGCTGAAGCTTTCTTT. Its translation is CASRTPEGSGRAEAFF.

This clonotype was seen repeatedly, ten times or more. The CDR3 DNA follows: TGTGCCAGCAGTGAAGCGCTGGGTGGACAGGGACACTATGGCTACACCTTC. This encodes CASSEALGGQGHYGYTF. V is TRBV2 and J is TRBJ1-2; TRBD1 matches 8 bases. V lost 0 bases to trimming and J lost 3 bases; unmatched junction nucleotides: 9. The CDR3 runs to 17 residues. Germline CDR1 SNHLY, CDR2 FYNNEI.

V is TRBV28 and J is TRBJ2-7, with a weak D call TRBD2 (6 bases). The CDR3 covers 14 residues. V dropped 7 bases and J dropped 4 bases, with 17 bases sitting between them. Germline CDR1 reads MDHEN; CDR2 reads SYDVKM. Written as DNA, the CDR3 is TGTGCCAGCAATTCGGGACTCCCCGTTTACGAGCAGTACTTC. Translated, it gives CASNSGLPVYEQYF.